The T cell receptor (beta chain) under discussion was sequenced for a study of blood T cell repertoires in COVID-19. At the level of the study: Samples representing acute and convalescent COVID-19 were sourced from the United States, Italy and Spain. Sources were T cells, B-cell-depleted T cells, or PBMCs; the material itself was cDNA or gDNA.

Repertoires were generated with immunoSEQ multiplex PCR, while TCRdb's copy carries only in-frame clones and drops some. Among about 170,000 clones listed, about 91% were seen once. V lost 2 bases, J lost 7 bases, and 3 bases stayed unmatched. CDR3 length: 13 residues. Germline V CDR1 and CDR2: MNHEY, SMNVEV (reference sequence). The genes are TRBV27 and TRBJ2-7; 9 bases match TRBD1. The sequenced material came from PBMCs or T cells enriched from blood (not recorded which). The receptor comes from a woman younger than 35 who had recovered from COVID-19. The CDR3 nucleotides are TGTGCCAGCAGTTTAGGACAGGGGAAAGAGCAGTACTTC. Translating gives CASSLGQGKEQYF.